This is a list of T cell receptor beta chains from one sample in a study of CD8 T cells in ankylosing spondylitis. TCRdb re-called the 5' RACE reads with MiXCR, one entry per CDR3 protein. Altogether some 7,000 distinct CDR3 sequences are present, approximately 3% being singletons, with the ten largest covering under 45%. Sequencing was done on a sample of blood, either unsorted or a sorted T cell fraction (not recorded which). The receptors come from a female donor with ankylosing spondylitis or in good health (not recorded which). CDR3s include the opening cysteine and the closing phenylalanine or tryptophan. Each record gives: CDR3 length, clone size, V gene, J gene, D gene, CDR3 DNA, CDR3 protein. A D gene is named only where the DNA matches it firmly. Clone size appears in some rows only: once, few, many, or a class for an expanded clone.

length: 15; size: many; V: TRBV9; J: TRBJ2-7; D: .; DNA: TGTGCCAGCAGCGTTACAGCGGACAGCACCTACGAGCAGTACTTC; CDR3: CASSVTADSTYEQYF
length: 18; size: many; V: TRBV9; J: TRBJ2-2; D: TRBD2; DNA: TGTGCCAGCAGCGTTGAACTAGCGGGAGGAGGGAGCACCGGGGAGCTGTTTTTT; CDR3: CASSVELAGGGSTGELFF
length: 15; size: large; V: TRBV9; J: TRBJ2-1; D: .; DNA: TGTGCCAGCAGCGCCCTACTTGCGCCCTACAATGAGCAGTTCTTC; CDR3: CASSALLAPYNEQFF
length: 16; size: medium-sized; V: TRBV9; J: TRBJ2-1; D: TRBD2; DNA: TGTGCCAGCAGCGTAGGGACTAGCGGGAGGGACAATGAGCAGTTCTTC; CDR3: CASSVGTSGRDNEQFF
length: 14; size: many; V: TRBV9; J: TRBJ1-1; D: .; DNA: TGTGCCAGCAGCGTAGGTTCAGGCAACACTGAAGCTTTCTTT; CDR3: CASSVGSGNTEAFF
length: 12; size: many; V: TRBV9; J: TRBJ1-2; D: .; DNA: TGTGCCAGCAGCGTACAGGGGAATGGCTACACCTTC; CDR3: CASSVQGNGYTF
length: 22; size: many; V: TRBV9; J: TRBJ2-2; D: TRBD2; DNA: TGTGCCAGCAGCGTAGATTTAATGGGGACTAGCGGGAGCGGCCCGAACACCGGGGAGCTGTTTTTT; CDR3: CASSVDLMGTSGSGPNTGELFF
length: 15; size: many; V: TRBV9; J: TRBJ2-5; D: .; DNA: TGTGCCAGCAGCGGGGCGGGGCTAGCGTCAGAGACCCAGTACTTC; CDR3: CASSGAGLASETQYF
length: 14; size: .; V: TRBV9; J: TRBJ1-1; D: .; DNA: TGTGCCAGCAGCGTGGGACATATGAACACTGAAGCTTTCTTT; CDR3: CASSVGHMNTEAFF
length: 16; size: many; V: TRBV9; J: TRBJ2-1; D: .; DNA: TGTGCCAGCAGCGGGGGACCGGGGCTATCCTACAATGAGCAGTTCTTC; CDR3: CASSGGPGLSYNEQFF
length: 15; size: many; V: TRBV9; J: TRBJ2-5; D: TRBD1; DNA: TGTGCCAGCAGCGTAGCCGGGACAGGGGGCGAGACCCAGTACTTC; CDR3: CASSVAGTGGETQYF
length: 11; size: many; V: TRBV9; J: TRBJ2-1; D: .; DNA: TGTGCCAGCAGCGTAACCTCTGAGCAGTTCTTC; CDR3: CASSVTSEQFF
length: 17; size: many; V: TRBV9; J: TRBJ2-2; D: TRBD2; DNA: TGTGCCAGCAGCCCACTCGGGCGGGAGTCGCACACCGGGGAGCTGTTTTTT; CDR3: CASSPLGRESHTGELFF
length: 14; size: many; V: TRBV9; J: TRBJ2-5; D: .; DNA: TGTGCCAGCAGCGTAGCTTGGGGGGAAGAGACCCAGTACTTC; CDR3: CASSVAWGEETQYF
length: 19; size: many; V: TRBV9; J: TRBJ2-3; D: TRBD2; DNA: TGTGCCAGCAGCGTAGAACTAGCGCTGCTGGGAGGGAGCACAGATACGCAGTATTTT; CDR3: CASSVELALLGGSTDTQYF
length: 14; size: many; V: TRBV9; J: TRBJ1-2; D: TRBD1; DNA: TGTGCCAGCAGCGCACCCACGGACAGGGCTGGCTACACCTTC; CDR3: CASSAPTDRAGYTF
length: 20; size: many; V: TRBV9; J: TRBJ2-3; D: .; DNA: TGTGCCAGCAGCGAGAGGGACAAGTCTGGGCGGGGAACGGGAACAGATACGCAGTATTTT; CDR3: CASSERDKSGRGTGTDTQYF
length: 15; size: many; V: TRBV9; J: TRBJ2-3; D: TRBD1; DNA: TGTGCCAGCAGCGGGGGACAGATTGACACAGATACGCAGTATTTT; CDR3: CASSGGQIDTDTQYF
length: 17; size: many; V: TRBV9; J: TRBJ2-1; D: .; DNA: TGTGCCAGCAGCGGATCTAGGAGCGGAGATTCAGGGAATGAGCAGTTCTTC; CDR3: CASSGSRSGDSGNEQFF
length: 15; size: many; V: TRBV9; J: TRBJ2-7; D: TRBD1; DNA: TGTGCCAGCAGCGTAGTTGGGGACAGCTCCTACGAGCAGTACTTC; CDR3: CASSVVGDSSYEQYF
length: 13; size: medium-sized; V: TRBV9; J: TRBJ2-2; D: .; DNA: TGTGCCAGCAGCGTAGGAAACACCGGGGAGCTGTTTTTT; CDR3: CASSVGNTGELFF
length: 14; size: many; V: TRBV9; J: TRBJ2-1; D: TRBD2; DNA: TGTGCCAGCAGCGTGTTAGCGGGAGGCGCAGAGCAGTTCTTC; CDR3: CASSVLAGGAEQFF
length: 14; size: medium-sized; V: TRBV12-3/TRBV12-4; J: TRBJ1-1; D: .; DNA: TGTGCCCCCCTCGGGCCACCCCCGAGTGAGGGAGCTTTCTTT; CDR3: CAPLGPPPSEGAFF
length: 14; size: many; V: TRBV9; J: TRBJ2-7; D: .; DNA: TGTGCCAGCAGCGTAGGGAGCAGTACGGGCGAGCAGTACTTC; CDR3: CASSVGSSTGEQYF
length: 12; size: many; V: TRBV9; J: TRBJ1-1; D: .; DNA: TGTGCCAGCAGCGTACGGGGGCGTGAAGCTTTCTTT; CDR3: CASSVRGREAFF
length: 13; size: many; V: TRBV9; J: TRBJ2-3; D: .; DNA: TGTGCCAGCGCACCCTTAAGCACAGATACGCAGTATTTT; CDR3: CASAPLSTDTQYF
length: 14; size: many; V: TRBV9; J: TRBJ2-7; D: .; DNA: TGTGCCAGCAGCGTAGACAGTTATCCCTACGAGCAGTACTTC; CDR3: CASSVDSYPYEQYF
length: 15; size: many; V: TRBV9; J: TRBJ2-7; D: TRBD2; DNA: TGTGCCAGCAGCCCTGGGGGTAGCGGGACCTACGAGCAGTACTTC; CDR3: CASSPGGSGTYEQYF
length: 13; size: many; V: TRBV9; J: TRBJ1-2; D: .; DNA: TGTGCCAGCAGCGTTCTGGACCGGTCTGGCTACACCTTC; CDR3: CASSVLDRSGYTF
length: 17; size: many; V: TRBV9; J: TRBJ2-1; D: TRBD2; DNA: TGTGCCAGCAGCCGGGGACTAGCGGGGGGTCCGAACAATGAGCAGTTCTTC; CDR3: CASSRGLAGGPNNEQFF
length: 13; size: medium-sized; V: TRBV9; J: TRBJ2-5; D: .; DNA: TGTGCCAGCACCCCGGACAGCCCAGAGACCCAGTACTTC; CDR3: CASTPDSPETQYF
length: 15; size: few; V: TRBV23-1; J: TRBJ1-5; D: TRBD1; DNA: TGCGCCAGCAGTCCGCCGGGACAGGGGAATCAGCCCCAGCATTTT; CDR3: CASSPPGQGNQPQHF
length: 15; size: many; V: TRBV9; J: TRBJ2-7; D: TRBD2; DNA: TGTGCCAGCAGCGCGGGGACTAGCGGGGGCTACGAGCAGTACTTC; CDR3: CASSAGTSGGYEQYF
length: 14; size: many; V: TRBV9; J: TRBJ2-7; D: .; DNA: TGTGCCAGCAGCGTGGAGGGGTCGGCCTACGAGCAGTACTTC; CDR3: CASSVEGSAYEQYF
length: 14; size: many; V: TRBV9; J: TRBJ2-7; D: .; DNA: TGTGCCAGCAGCGAAGACAGCAGGGCTAACGAGCAGTACTTC; CDR3: CASSEDSRANEQYF
length: 15; size: many; V: TRBV9; J: TRBJ1-1; D: TRBD1; DNA: TGTGCCAGCAGCGGGATAGGGGGCTCCGGTGTAGAAGCTTTCTTT; CDR3: CASSGIGGSGVEAFF
length: 14; size: .; V: TRBV9; J: TRBJ1-2; D: .; DNA: TGTGCCAGCAGCGTAAACGGACCTAACTATGGCTACACCTTC; CDR3: CASSVNGPNYGYTF
length: 16; size: medium-sized; V: TRBV9; J: TRBJ2-2; D: TRBD1; DNA: TGTGCCAGCAGCGAACGGACAGGGGAGAACACCGGGGAGCTGTTTTTT; CDR3: CASSERTGENTGELFF
length: 13; size: many; V: TRBV9; J: TRBJ2-1; D: .; DNA: TGTGCCAGCAGCGTAGCTAACAACCCGGAGCAGTTCTTC; CDR3: CASSVANNPEQFF
length: 16; size: many; V: TRBV9; J: TRBJ2-1; D: TRBD2; DNA: TGTGCCAGCAGCGTGGCGACTAGCGGCACCTACAATGAGCAGTTCTTC; CDR3: CASSVATSGTYNEQFF
length: 13; size: many; V: TRBV9; J: TRBJ2-1; D: .; DNA: TGTGCCAGCAGCGTAACAGGCGACAATGAGCAGTTCTTC; CDR3: CASSVTGDNEQFF
length: 12; size: many; V: TRBV9; J: TRBJ2-7; D: TRBD1; DNA: TGTGCCAGCAGCGGACAGGGGGGCGAGCAGTACTTC; CDR3: CASSGQGGEQYF
length: 14; size: medium-sized; V: TRBV12-3/TRBV12-4; J: TRBJ2-1; D: .; DNA: TGTGCCAGCAGCCGGGACGGGTATTACAATGAGCAGTTCTTC; CDR3: CASSRDGYYNEQFF
length: 14; size: many; V: TRBV9; J: TRBJ2-1; D: TRBD2; DNA: TGTGCCAGCAGCGTAGCGGGAGGGCCCGGGGAGCAGTTCTTC; CDR3: CASSVAGGPGEQFF